A single sample is the source of the 5 T cell receptor beta chains below, sequenced in a study of identifying expanded T cells in peripheral blood (dated by TCRdb to between 2018 and 2021). Library generation was performed with the immunoSEQ multiplex PCR assay. Entries here come from immuneACCESS through TCRdb and include only in-frame sequences with V and J called. Some clones fail to appear in such tables; in the studies checked, an unresolved V gene covers under half of the shortfall, and the cause of the remainder is unknown. This sample comprises under 130,000 clones, approximately 90% of them detected only once. The top ten hold about a sixth of the sample. The sequencing sample was made of blood. The receptors come from a person between 18 and 75 years old in good health.

The chain combines TRBV6-5 with TRBJ2-5; TRBD1 might be the D (6 bases). With 5 bases removed from V and 10 bases from J, the gap between germline ends came to 11 bases. Per germline, CDR1 MNHEY and CDR2 SVGAGI. This CDR3 region has 11 residues. The CDR3 nucleotides read TGTGCCAGCAGTGCCACAGGGAACCAGTACTTC. Translating gives CASSATGNQYF.

The rearrangement uses TRBV29-1 and TRBJ2-2; maybe TRBD1 (6 bases). Germline CDR1 reads SQVTM; CDR2 reads ANQGSEA. Deletions cut 4 bases from V and 5 bases from J, with 11 bases between. The CDR3 consists of 13 residues. CDR3 region: CSVGQVMTGELFF. CDR3 in DNA: TGCAGCGTTGGACAGGTTATGACCGGGGAGCTGTTTTTT.

This chain uses TRBV6-5 with TRBJ1-1; maybe TRBD1 (5 bases). Germline lookup yields CDR1 MNHEY and CDR2 SVGAGI. The CDR3 sequence is 15 residues long. V lost 2 bases and J 1 base, leaving 11 bases between the germline ends. The DNA for the CDR3 is TGTGCCAGCAGTTACAGGGCAGGGACGAACACTGAAGCTTTCTTT. Translation gives CASSYRAGTNTEAFF.

V is TRBV6-1 and J is TRBJ1-1; tentatively, D is TRBD1 (6 bases). The CDR3 length is 14 residues. Trimming removed 6 bases from V and 1 base from J, with 12 bases in between. The germline V gene encodes CDR1 MNHNS and CDR2 SASEGT. This chain's CDR3 is CASRDQGWNTEAFF. The CDR3, as DNA: TGTGCCAGCAGGGACCAGGGGTGGAACACTGAAGCTTTCTTT.

This chain connects TRBV6-6 to TRBJ1-6, with D uncertain. Germline V gives CDR1 MNHNY, CDR2 SVGAGI (reference sequence). V was cut by 7 bases and J by 4 bases, with 8 bases left in between. This CDR3 comprises 13 residues. CDR3 sequence: CASIREYNSPLHF. CDR3 sequence (DNA): TGTGCCAGCATAAGGGAATATAATTCACCCCTCCACTTT.